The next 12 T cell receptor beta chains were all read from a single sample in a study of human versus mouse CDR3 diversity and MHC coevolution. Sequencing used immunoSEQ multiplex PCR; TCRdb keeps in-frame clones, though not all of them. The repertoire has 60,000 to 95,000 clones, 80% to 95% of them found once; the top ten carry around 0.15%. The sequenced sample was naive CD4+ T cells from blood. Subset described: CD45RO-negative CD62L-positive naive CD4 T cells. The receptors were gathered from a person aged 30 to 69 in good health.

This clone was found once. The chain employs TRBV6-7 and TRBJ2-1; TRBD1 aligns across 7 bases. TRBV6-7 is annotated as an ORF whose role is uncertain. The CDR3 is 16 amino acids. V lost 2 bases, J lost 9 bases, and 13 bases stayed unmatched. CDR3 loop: CASSYPTGADWGEQFF. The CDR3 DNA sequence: TGTGCCAGCAGTTACCCCACAGGGGCGGATTGGGGTGAGCAGTTCTTC.

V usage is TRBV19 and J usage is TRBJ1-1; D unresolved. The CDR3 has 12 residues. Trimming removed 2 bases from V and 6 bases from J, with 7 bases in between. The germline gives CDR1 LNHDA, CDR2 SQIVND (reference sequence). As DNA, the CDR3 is TGTGCCAGTAGTATAAGAGGCGCTGAAGCTTTCTTT. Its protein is CASSIRGAEAFF. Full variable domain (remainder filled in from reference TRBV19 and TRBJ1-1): DGGITQSPKYLFRKEGQNVTLSCEQNLNHDAMYWYRQDPGQGLRLIYYSQIVNDFQKGDIAEGYSVSREKKESFPLTVTSAQKNPTAFYLCASSIRGAEAFFGQGTRLTVV.

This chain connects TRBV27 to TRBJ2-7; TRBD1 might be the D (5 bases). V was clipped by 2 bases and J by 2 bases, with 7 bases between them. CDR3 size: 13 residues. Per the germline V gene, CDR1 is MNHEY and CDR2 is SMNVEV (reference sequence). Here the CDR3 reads CASSLQGAYEQYF. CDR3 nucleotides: TGTGCCAGCAGTTTACAAGGGGCCTACGAGCAGTACTTC.

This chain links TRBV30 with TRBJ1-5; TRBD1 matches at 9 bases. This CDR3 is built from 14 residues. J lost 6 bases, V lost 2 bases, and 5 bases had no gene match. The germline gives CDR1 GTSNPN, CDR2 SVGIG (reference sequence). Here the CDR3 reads CAWSRQGGSQPQHF. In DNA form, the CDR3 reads TGTGCCTGGAGTCGACAGGGGGGAAGTCAGCCCCAGCATTTT.

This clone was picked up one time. For the CDR3, the DNA is TGTGCCACCAGCAGAGACCTGGCAGCCTACGAGCAGTACTTC. It codes for CATSRDLAAYEQYF. The rearrangement joins TRBV15 to TRBJ2-7; D is unclear. The germline V and J ends were trimmed by 0 bases and 2 bases, with 8 bases remaining between them. Germline assignment: CDR1 LNHNV and CDR2 YYDKDF (reference sequence). The CDR3 has 14 amino acids.

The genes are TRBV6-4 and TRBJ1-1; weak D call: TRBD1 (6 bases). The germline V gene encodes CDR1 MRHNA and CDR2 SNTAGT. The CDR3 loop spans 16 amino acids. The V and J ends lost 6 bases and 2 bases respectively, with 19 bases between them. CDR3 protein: CASRPNPTGLNTEAFF. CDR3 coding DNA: TGTGCCAGCAGACCAAATCCTACAGGGCTAAACACTGAAGCTTTCTTT.

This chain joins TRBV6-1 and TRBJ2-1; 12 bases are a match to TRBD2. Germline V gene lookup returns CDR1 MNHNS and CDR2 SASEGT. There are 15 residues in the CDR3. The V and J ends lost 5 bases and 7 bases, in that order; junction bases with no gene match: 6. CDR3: CASSPSGGAGNEQFF. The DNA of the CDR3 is TGTGCCAGCAGTCCTAGCGGGGGGGCGGGTAATGAGCAGTTCTTC.

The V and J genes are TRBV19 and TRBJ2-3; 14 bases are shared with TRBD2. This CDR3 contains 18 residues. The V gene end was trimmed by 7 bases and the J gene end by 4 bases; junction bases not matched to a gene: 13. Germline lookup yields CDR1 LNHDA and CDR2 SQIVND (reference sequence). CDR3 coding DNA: TGTGCCAGTATCCCGACTAGCGGGGGGGCCTATGGGGCAGATACGCAGTATTTT. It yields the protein CASIPTSGGAYGADTQYF.

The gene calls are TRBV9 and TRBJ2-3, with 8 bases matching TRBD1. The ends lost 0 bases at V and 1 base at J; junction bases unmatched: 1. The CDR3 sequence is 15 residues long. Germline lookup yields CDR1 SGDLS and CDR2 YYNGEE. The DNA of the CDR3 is TGTGCCAGCAGCGTAGCGGGACAGGGCACAGATACGCAGTATTTT. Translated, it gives CASSVAGQGTDTQYF.

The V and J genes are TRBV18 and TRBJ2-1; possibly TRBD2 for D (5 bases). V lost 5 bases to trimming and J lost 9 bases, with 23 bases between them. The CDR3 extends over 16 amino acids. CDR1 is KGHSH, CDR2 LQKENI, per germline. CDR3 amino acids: CASSKTEVSLVIEQFF. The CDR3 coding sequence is TGTGCCAGCTCAAAGACGGAGGTCAGTCTGGTGATTGAGCAGTTCTTC.

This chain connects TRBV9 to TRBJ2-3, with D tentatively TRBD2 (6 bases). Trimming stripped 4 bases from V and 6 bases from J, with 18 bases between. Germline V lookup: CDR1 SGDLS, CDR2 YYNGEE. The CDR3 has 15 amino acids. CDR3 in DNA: TGTGCCAGCAGCCCACGACGGGGGTTTGCGGATACGCAGTATTTT. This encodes CASSPRRGFADTQYF.

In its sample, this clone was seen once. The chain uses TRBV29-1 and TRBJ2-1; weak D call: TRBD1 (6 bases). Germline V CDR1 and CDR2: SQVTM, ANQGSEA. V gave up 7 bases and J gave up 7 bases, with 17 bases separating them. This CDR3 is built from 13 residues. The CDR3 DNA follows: TGCAGCGCGACAGGTCTGTTAATGAATGAGCAGTTCTTC. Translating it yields CSATGLLMNEQFF.